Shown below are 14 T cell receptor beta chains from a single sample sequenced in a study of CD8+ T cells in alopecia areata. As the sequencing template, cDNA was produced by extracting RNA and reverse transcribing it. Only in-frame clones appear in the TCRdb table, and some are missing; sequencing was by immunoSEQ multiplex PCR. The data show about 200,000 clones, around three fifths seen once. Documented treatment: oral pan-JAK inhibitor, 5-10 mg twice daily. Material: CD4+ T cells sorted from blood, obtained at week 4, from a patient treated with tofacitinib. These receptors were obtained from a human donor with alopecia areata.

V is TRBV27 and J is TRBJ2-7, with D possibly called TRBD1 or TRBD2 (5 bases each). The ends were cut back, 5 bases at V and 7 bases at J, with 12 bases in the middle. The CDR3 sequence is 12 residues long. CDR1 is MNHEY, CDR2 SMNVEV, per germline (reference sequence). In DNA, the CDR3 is TGTGCCAGCAGTCCCAAGTGGGGGGAGCAGTACTTC. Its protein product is CASSPKWGEQYF.

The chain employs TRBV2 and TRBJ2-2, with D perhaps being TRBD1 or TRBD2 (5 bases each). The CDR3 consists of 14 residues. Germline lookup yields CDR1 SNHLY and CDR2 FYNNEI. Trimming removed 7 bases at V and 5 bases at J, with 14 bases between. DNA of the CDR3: TGTGCCAGCAAAAATGAGGGGCGGACCGGGGAGCTGTTTTTT. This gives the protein CASKNEGRTGELFF. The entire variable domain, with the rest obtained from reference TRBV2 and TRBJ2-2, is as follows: EPEVTQTPSHQVTQMGQEVILRCVPISNHLYFYWYRQILGQKVEFLVSFYNNEISEKSEIFDDQFSVERPDGSNFTLKIRSTKLEDSAMYFCASKNEGRTGELFFGEGSRLTVL.

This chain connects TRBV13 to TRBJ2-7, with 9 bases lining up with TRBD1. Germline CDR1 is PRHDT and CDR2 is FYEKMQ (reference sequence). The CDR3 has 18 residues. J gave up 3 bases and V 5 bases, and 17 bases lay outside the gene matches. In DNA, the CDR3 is TGTGCCAGCAGCGCCACCCCGCGTCCGGGACAGGGCGACTACGAGCAGTACTTC. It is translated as CASSATPRPGQGDYEQYF.

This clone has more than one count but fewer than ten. This CDR3 is CSVDSSTGYTF. The CDR3 coding sequence is TGCAGCGTTGACAGCTCCACGGGCTACACCTTC. This chain uses TRBV29-1 with TRBJ1-2, with D uncertain. Trimming removed 3 bases from V and 8 bases from J, with 10 bases in between. Germline V CDR1 and CDR2: SQVTM, ANQGSEA. The CDR3 loop spans 11 amino acids.

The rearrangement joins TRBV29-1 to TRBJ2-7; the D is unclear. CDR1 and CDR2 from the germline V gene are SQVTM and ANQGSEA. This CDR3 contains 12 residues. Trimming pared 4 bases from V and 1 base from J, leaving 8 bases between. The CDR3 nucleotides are TGCAGCGTTGTAGACGGATCCTACGAGCAGTACTTC. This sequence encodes CSVVDGSYEQYF.

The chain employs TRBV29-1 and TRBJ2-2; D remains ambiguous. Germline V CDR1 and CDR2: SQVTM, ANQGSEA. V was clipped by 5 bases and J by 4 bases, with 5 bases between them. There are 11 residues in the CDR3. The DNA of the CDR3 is TGCAGCGTTCTAGGCACCGGGGAGCTGTTTTTT. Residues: CSVLGTGELFF.

This CDR3 reads CATTGGGHRYEQYF. The CDR3 coding sequence is TGTGCCACCACCGGCGGGGGCCACCGGTACGAGCAGTACTTC. The rearrangement uses TRBV11-2 and TRBJ2-7; a possible D gene is TRBD2 (7 bases). V was shortened by 10 bases and J by 4 bases, with 20 bases between the two germline ends. Germline CDR1 is SGHAT and CDR2 is FQNNGV. This CDR3 has 14 amino acids.

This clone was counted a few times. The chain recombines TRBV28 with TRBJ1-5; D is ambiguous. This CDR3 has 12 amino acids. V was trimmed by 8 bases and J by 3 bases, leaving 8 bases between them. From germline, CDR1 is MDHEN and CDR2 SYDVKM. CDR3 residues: CASYSINQPQHF. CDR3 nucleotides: TGTGCCAGCTACAGCATCAATCAGCCCCAGCATTTT.

The CDR3 reads CASSFETGGQPQHF. For the CDR3, the DNA is TGTGCCAGCAGCTTCGAGACAGGGGGTCAGCCCCAGCATTTT. The chain employs TRBV7-2 and TRBJ1-5, with 9 bases lining up with TRBD1. The CDR3 totals 14 residues. Germline V gene lookup returns CDR1 SGHTA and CDR2 FQGNSA. The junction had 3 bases not matched to a gene; V was cut back by 3 bases and J by 6 bases.

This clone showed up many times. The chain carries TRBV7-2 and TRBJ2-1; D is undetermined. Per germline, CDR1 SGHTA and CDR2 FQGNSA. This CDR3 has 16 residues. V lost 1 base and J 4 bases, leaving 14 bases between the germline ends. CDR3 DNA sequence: TGTGCCAGCAGCTTAGGGCTGAGCGAAACATACAATGAGCAGTTCTTC. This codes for CASSLGLSETYNEQFF.

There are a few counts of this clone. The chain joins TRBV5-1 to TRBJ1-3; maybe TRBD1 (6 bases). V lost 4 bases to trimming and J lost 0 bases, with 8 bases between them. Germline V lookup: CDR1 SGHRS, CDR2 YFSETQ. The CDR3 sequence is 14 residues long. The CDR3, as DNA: TGCGCCAGCAGCCAGGACAGCTCTGGAAACACCATATATTTT. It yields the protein CASSQDSSGNTIYF.

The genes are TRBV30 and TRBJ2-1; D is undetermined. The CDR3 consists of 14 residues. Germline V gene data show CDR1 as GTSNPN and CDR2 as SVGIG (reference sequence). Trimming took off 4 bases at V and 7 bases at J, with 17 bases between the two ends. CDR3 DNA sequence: TGTGCCTGGAAGGGTACTCCACCGTATAATGAGCAGTTCTTC. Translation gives CAWKGTPPYNEQFF.

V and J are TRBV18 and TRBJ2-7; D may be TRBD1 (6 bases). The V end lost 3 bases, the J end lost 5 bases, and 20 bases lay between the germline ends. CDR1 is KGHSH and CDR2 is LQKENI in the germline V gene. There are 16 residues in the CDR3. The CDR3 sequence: CASSPMTPNRAHEQYF. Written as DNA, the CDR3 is TGTGCCAGCTCACCTATGACACCTAACAGGGCCCACGAGCAGTACTTC.

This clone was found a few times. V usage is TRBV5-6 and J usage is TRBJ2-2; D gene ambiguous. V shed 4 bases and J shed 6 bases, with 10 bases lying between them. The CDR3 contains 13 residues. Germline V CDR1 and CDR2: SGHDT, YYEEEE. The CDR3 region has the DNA TGTGCCAGCAGCCTGACTGCGGCCGGGGAGCTGTTTTTT. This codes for CASSLTAAGELFF.